This T cell receptor (beta chain) was found in a study of blood T cell repertoires in COVID-19 (dated by TCRdb to 2018 to 2021). Study-level background: The collaborator samples originated in the United States, Italy and Spain and spanned the acute and convalescent phases of COVID-19. Where available, HLA class I and class II types were obtained from metadata supplied by the sample provider rather than from assay-based typing. The samples were drawn from the first 160 participants of the ongoing ImmuneRACE study and from 950 to 1,500 subjects provided by 6 global collaborators. The material from the prospective study consisted of cDNA or gDNA derived from T cells, B-cell-depleted T cells, or PBMCs. The dataset comprised deeply sampled blood TCRbeta repertoires from subjects exposed to, actively infected with, or recovered from COVID-19. The repertoires were made available in a free public database intended to serve as a resource for research on the immune response to SARS-CoV-2. A de-identified subject ID, COVID-19 status, age in years and sex were almost always included in the sample metadata. The paper as a whole reports these results and caveats: The amount of clinical and demographic metadata varied by source and participant and was provided uncurated.

V lost 7 bases and J lost 5 bases; the stretch between them is 23 bases long. The CDR3 runs 16 amino acids, cysteine and phenylalanine included. Only the CDR3 region is kept as DNA, spanning 48 bases read in frame from base 1. As encoded in the germline V gene (reference sequence), CDR1 is LNHDA while CDR2 is SQIVND. TCRbeta CDR3 regions were amplified from genomic DNA by means of the immunoSEQ Assay, a bias-controlled multiplex PCR. Per the original workflow: Within the assay, amplification of reference gene primers was used to estimate how many nucleated cells each sample contained. To quantify the absolute abundance of each unique TCRbeta CDR3 rearrangement, sequence reads were collapsed and filtered. For each sample, productive Simpson clonality was calculated as the square root of Simpson's diversity index across productive rearrangements. Entries here come from immuneACCESS through TCRdb and include only in-frame sequences with V and J called. Some clones fail to appear in such tables; in the studies checked, an unresolved V gene covers under half of the shortfall, and the cause of the remainder is unknown. The V and J calls and the clone size are those of that table, but D and trimming were determined from the DNA. For this sample there are roughly 220,000 clones; roughly 88% appear just once. The top ten hold around 3.5% of the sample.

Enrolling through a virtual design, the prospective study's participants ranged in age from roughly 18 to 95 years and lived across some 22 United States geographic areas. In the prospective study, cohorts were assigned on the basis of participant-reported clinical history obtained from a screening survey and a study questionnaire. Each participant in the prospective study had whole blood, serum and a nasopharyngeal or oropharyngeal swab collected by mobile phlebotomists. Participants in the prospective study had the option to provide additional blood draws and questionnaires over a roughly 2-month period. Prospective study blood samples were shipped either frozen or at room temperature before DNA extraction. As to this clone: Its antigen target is currently unknown. No base quality values were provided; no much bigger clone lies one nucleotide off.

The sequence links TRBV19 to TRBJ1-2; the best D guess is TRBD1, with 6 bases matching. The sequencing sample was made of PBMCs or T cells enriched from blood (not recorded which). The sequence was obtained from a woman between 40 and 55 years old with acute COVID-19. The encoded CDR3 is CASTAGGAPPIYGYTF. The DNA is TGTGCCAGTACCGCCGGGGGGGCGCCCCCTATATATGGCTACACCTTC.